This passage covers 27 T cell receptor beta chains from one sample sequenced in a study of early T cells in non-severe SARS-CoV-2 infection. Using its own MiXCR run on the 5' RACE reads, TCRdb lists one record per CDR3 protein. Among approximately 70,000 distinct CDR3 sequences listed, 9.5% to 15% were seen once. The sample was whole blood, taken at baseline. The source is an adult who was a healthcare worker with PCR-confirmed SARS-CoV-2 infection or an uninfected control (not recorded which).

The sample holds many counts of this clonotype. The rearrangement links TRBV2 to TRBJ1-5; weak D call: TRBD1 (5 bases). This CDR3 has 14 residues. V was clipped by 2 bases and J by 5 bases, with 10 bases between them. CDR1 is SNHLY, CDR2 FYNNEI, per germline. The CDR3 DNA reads TGTGCCAGCAGTGAACCAGCGGGGGATCAGCCCCAGCATTTT. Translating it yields CASSEPAGDQPQHF.

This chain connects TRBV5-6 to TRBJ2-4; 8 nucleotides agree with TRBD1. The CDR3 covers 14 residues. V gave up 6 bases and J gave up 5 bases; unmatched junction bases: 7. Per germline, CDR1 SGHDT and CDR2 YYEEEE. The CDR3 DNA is TGTGCCAGCACCCAAGGACAGGGTCAAAACATTCAGTACTTC. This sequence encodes CASTQGQGQNIQYF.

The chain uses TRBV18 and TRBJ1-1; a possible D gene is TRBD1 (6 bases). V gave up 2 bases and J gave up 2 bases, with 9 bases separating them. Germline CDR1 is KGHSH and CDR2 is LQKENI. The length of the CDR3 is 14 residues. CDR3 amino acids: CASSPNRVNTEAFF. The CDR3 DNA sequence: TGTGCCAGCTCACCAAACAGGGTAAACACTGAAGCTTTCTTT.

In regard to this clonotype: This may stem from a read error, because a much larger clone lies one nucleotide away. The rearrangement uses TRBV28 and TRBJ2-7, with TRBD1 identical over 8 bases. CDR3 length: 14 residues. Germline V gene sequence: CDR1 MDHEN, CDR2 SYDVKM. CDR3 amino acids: CVSSTGTGSYEQYF. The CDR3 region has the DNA TGTGTCAGCAGTACCGGGACAGGCTCCTACGAGCAGTACTTC.

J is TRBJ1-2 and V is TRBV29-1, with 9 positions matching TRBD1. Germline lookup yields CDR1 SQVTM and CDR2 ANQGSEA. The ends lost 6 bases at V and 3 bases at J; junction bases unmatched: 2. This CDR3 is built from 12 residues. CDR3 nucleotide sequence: TGCAGCGTCCGACAGGGGGACTATGGCTACACCTTC. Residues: CSVRQGDYGYTF.

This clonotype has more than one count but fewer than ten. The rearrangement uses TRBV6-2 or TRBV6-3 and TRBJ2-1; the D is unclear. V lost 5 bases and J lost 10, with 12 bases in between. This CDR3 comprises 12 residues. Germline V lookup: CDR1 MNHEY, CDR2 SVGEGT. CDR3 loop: CASSPPVPEQFF. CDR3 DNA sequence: TGTGCCAGCAGTCCGCCGGTACCCGAGCAGTTCTTC.

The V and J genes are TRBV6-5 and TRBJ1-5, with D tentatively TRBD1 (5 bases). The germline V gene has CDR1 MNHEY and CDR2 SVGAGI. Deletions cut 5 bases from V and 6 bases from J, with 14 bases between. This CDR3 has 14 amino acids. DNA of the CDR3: TGTGCCAGCAGTCGGGGGGGTTCGGGTCAGCCCCAGCATTTT. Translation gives CASSRGGSGQPQHF.

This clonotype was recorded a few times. The CDR3, as DNA: TGTGCCAGCAGACCCACTAGCGTCACCGGGGAGCTGTTTTTT. It translates to CASRPTSVTGELFF. This chain uses TRBV2 with TRBJ2-2; 7 bases map to TRBD2. Germline values: CDR1 SNHLY, CDR2 FYNNEI. The V gene end was trimmed by 6 bases and the J gene end by 4 bases; junction bases not matched to a gene: 5. This CDR3 comprises 14 residues.

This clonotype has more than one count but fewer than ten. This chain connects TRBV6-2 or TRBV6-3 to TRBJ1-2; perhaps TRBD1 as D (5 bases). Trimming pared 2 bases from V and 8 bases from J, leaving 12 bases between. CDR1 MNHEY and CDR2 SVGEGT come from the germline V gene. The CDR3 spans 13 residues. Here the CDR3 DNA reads TGTGCCAGCAGTTACAACGGGGGGAGAGGCTACACCTTC. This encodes CASSYNGGRGYTF.

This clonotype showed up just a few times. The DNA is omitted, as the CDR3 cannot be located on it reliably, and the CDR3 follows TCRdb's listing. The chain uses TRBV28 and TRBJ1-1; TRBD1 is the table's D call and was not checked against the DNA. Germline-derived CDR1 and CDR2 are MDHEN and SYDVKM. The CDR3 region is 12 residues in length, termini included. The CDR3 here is CASFATGSVGFF.

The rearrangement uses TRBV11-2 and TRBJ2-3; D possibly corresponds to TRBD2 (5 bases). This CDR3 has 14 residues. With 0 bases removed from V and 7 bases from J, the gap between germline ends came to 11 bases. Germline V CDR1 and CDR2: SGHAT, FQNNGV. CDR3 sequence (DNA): TGTGCCAGCAGCTTAGATTGGGGAGCACATACGCAGTATTTT. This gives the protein CASSLDWGAHTQYF.

The CDR3 DNA follows: TGCAGCGCCCGTAGGGACAGGGGGCTTGGTAATGAGCAGTTCTTC. This translates into CSARRDRGLGNEQFF. This rearrangement joins TRBV29-1 to TRBJ2-1; 12 positions agree with TRBD1. The CDR3 sequence is 15 residues long. From germline, CDR1 is SQVTM and CDR2 ANQGSEA. Unmatched junction bases numbered 11, after V lost 7 bases and J lost 7 bases.

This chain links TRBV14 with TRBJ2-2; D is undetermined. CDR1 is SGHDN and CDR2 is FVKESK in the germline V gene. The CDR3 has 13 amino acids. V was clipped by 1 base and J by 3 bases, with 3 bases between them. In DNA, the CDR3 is TGTGCCAGCAGCCAAGTACACACCGGGGAGCTGTTTTTT. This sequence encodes CASSQVHTGELFF.

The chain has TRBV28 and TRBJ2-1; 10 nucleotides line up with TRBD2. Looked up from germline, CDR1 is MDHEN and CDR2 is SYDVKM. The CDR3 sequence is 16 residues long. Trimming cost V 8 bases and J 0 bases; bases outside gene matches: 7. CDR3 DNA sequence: TGTGCCAGCCAAAATAGCGGGGGGAGCTCCTACAATGAGCAGTTCTTC. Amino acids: CASQNSGGSSYNEQFF.

CDR3 sequence: CASSFSVQETQYF. The CDR3 DNA reads TGTGCCAGCAGCTTTTCCGTCCAAGAGACCCAGTACTTC. The rearrangement links TRBV7-2 to TRBJ2-5; no definite D call. Per germline, CDR1 SGHTA and CDR2 FQGNSA. The CDR3 has 13 residues. V lost 3 bases to trimming and J lost 1 base, with 6 bases between them. The full variable domain, its missing parts supplied by reference TRBV7-2 and TRBJ2-5, is GAGVSQSPSNKVTEKGKDVELRCDPISGHTALYWYRQSLGQGLEFLIYFQGNSAPDKSGLPSDRFSAERTGGSVSTLTIQRTQQEDSAVYLCASSFSVQETQYFGPGTRLLVL.

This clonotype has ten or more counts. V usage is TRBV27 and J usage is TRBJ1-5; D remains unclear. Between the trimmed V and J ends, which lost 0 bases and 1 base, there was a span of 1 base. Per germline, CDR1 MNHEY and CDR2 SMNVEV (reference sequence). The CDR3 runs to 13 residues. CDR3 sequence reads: CASSLSSNQPQHF. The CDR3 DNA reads TGTGCCAGCAGTTTATCGAGCAATCAGCCCCAGCATTTT.

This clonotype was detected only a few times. The CDR3 coding sequence is TGTGCCAGCAGTTCGAGGGGGACCGCGAACTATGGCTACACCTTC. This translates into CASSSRGTANYGYTF. The chain is built from TRBV28 and TRBJ1-2, with D tentatively TRBD1 (6 bases). Trimming took 4 bases from V and 2 from J, leaving 14 bases between them. This CDR3 region has 15 residues. Per germline, CDR1 MDHEN and CDR2 SYDVKM.

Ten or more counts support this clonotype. CDR3 bases: TGTGCCACCCGCCGATCCAGGGAGAACACCGGGGAGCTGTTTTTT. Its protein product is CATRRSRENTGELFF. The chain has TRBV6-2 or TRBV6-3 and TRBJ2-2; D may be TRBD1 (5 bases). V was shortened by 10 bases and J by 1 base, with 16 bases between the two germline ends. Germline V gene sequence: CDR1 MNHEY, CDR2 SVGEGT. The CDR3 covers 15 residues.

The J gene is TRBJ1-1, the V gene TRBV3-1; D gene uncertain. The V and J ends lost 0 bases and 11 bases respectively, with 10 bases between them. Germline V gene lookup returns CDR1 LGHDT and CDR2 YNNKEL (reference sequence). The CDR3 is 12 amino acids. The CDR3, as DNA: TGTGCCAGCAGCCAAGAACGGGGTCGCGCTTTCTTT. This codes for CASSQERGRAFF.

In nucleotides, the CDR3 is TGTGCCAGCAGTGGGCAGATCAGCTCCTACAATGAGCAGTTCTTC. It specifies CASSGQISSYNEQFF. The chain recombines TRBV25-1 with TRBJ2-1, with no clear D. Deletions cut 4 bases from V and 0 bases from J, with 10 bases between. The germline V gene encodes CDR1 MGHDK and CDR2 SYGVNS. The CDR3 spans 15 residues.

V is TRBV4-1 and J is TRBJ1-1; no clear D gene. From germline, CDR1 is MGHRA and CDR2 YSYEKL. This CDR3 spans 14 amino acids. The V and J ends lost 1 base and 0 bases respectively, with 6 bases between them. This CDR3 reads CASSQVGLNTEAFF. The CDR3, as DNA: TGCGCCAGCAGCCAAGTGGGATTGAACACTGAAGCTTTCTTT.

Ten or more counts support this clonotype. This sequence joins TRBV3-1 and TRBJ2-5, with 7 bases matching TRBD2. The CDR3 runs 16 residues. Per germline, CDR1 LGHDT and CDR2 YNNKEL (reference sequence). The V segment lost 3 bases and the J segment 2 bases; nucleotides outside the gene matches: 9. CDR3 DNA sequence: TGTGCCAGCAGCCATCTACCCGAGCGGGGTCAAGAGACCCAGTACTTC. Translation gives CASSHLPERGQETQYF.

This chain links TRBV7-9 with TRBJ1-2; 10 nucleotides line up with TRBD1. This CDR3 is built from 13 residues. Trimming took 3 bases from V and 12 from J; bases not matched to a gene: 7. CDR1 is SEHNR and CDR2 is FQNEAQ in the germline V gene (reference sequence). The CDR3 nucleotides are TGTGCCAGCAGCTTCTCCGGGACAGGGGAAGACACCTTC. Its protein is CASSFSGTGEDTF.

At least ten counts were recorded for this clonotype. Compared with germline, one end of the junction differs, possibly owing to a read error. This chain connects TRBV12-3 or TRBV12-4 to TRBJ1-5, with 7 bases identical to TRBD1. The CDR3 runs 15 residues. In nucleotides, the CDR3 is TGTGCCAGCAGATTAGGGGGCGGAAGCAATCAGCCCCAGCATTTT. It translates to CASRLGGGSNQPQHF.

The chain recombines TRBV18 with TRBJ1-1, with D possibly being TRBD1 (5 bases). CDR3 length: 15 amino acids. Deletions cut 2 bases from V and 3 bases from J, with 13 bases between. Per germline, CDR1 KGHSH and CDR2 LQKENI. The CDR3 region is CASSPIGGTDTEAFF. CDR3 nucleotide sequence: TGTGCCAGCTCACCAATCGGCGGGACGGACACTGAAGCTTTCTTT.

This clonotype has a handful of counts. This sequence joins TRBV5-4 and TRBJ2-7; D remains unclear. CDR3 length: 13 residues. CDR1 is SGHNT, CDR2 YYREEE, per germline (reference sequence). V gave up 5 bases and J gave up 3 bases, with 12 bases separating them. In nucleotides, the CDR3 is TGTGCCAGCAGTCTCGACGGTGGCTACGAGCAGTACTTC. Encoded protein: CASSLDGGYEQYF.

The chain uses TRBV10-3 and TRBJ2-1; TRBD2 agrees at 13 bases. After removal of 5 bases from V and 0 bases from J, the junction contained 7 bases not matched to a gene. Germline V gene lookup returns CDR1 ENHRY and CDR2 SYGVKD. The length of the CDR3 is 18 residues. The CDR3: CAISKGLAGASSYNEQFF. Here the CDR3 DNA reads TGTGCCATCAGTAAAGGACTAGCGGGGGCTAGCTCCTACAATGAGCAGTTCTTC.